The 8 T cell receptor beta chains given below trace back to one sample, sequenced in a study of T cells in Graves' hyperthyroidism and ophthalmopathy. Amplification of TCR beta CDR3 regions was performed using RNA transcripts as template. A set of HTBI primers served as the primers for a first-round RT-PCR of the TCR CDR3. MiXCR, applied by TCRdb to the multiplex PCR reads, yields one record per CDR3 protein. The sample records about 160,000 distinct CDR3 sequences, about 9.4% being singletons. Sequencing was performed on blood. These receptors were taken from a woman under 30 with Graves' hyperthyroidism that later progressed to Graves' ophthalmopathy.

This clonotype was found a few times. The chain is built from TRBV12-3 or TRBV12-4 and TRBJ1-2, with D possibly TRBD1 on 6 matching bases. V was shortened by 1 base and J by 4 bases, with 13 bases between the two germline ends. The CDR3 has 15 residues. The CDR3 loop is CASSLGLRGIYGYTF. CDR3 bases: TGTGCCAGCAGTTTAGGTCTCAGGGGCATCTATGGCTACACCTTC.

This clonotype was counted ten times or more. A much larger clone lies a single base off, so this may be a read error. In nucleotides, the CDR3 is TGTGCCAGCAGACACACAGATACGCAGTATTTT. Translating gives CASRHTDTQYF. The chain couples TRBV3-1 to TRBJ2-3; D remains ambiguous. CDR1 and CDR2 from the germline V gene are LGHDT and YNNKEL (reference sequence). The CDR3 is 11 residues long. V dropped 6 bases and J dropped 2 bases, with 3 bases sitting between them.

The CDR3 DNA reads as TGTGCCAGCGAGGGCGGGGACTCCTACGAGCAGTACTTC. Protein product: CASEGGDSYEQYF. The chain links TRBV5-6 to TRBJ2-7, with D possibly being TRBD2 (6 bases). Deletions cut 7 bases from V and 0 bases from J, with 11 bases between. The length of the CDR3 is 13 residues. The germline gives CDR1 SGHDT, CDR2 YYEEEE.

Many counts were recorded for this clonotype. The gene calls are TRBV20-1 and TRBJ2-5, with D tentatively TRBD2 (6 bases). Germline lookup yields CDR1 DFQATT and CDR2 SNEGSKA (reference sequence). Trimming left V 4 bases short and J 5 bases short, with 20 bases between. The CDR3 has 15 residues. As DNA, the CDR3 is TGCAGTGCTACAATACCGGGACTTCCTCTGGAGACCCAGTACTTC. The encoded protein is CSATIPGLPLETQYF.

In its sample, this clonotype was seen many times. The V call is TRBV12-3 or TRBV12-4, the J call TRBJ1-1, with D perhaps TRBD1 (6 bases). The CDR3 is made up of 14 amino acids. V gave up 7 bases and J gave up 1 base, with 13 bases separating them. The CDR3 DNA reads TGTGCCAGCACCCTGGGGGGGGCGAACACTGAAGCTTTCTTT. This encodes CASTLGGANTEAFF.

The table lists this clonotype with many counts. The V gene is TRBV6-1, the J gene TRBJ2-1, with D tentatively TRBD2 (5 bases). Trimming stripped 6 bases from V and 1 base from J, with 13 bases between. The germline CDR1 and CDR2 sequences are MNHNS and SASEGT. The CDR3 is made up of 15 amino acids. CDR3 DNA: TGTGCCAGCAGCCCCGGAGGTCATTCCTACAATGAGCAGTTCTTC. It encodes CASSPGGHSYNEQFF.

J is TRBJ2-3 and V is TRBV5-1; D gene unclear. From germline, CDR1 is SGHRS and CDR2 YFSETQ. V gave up 1 base and J gave up 2 bases, with 8 bases separating them. The CDR3 loop spans 14 amino acids. CDR3: CASSLNSFTDTQYF. The CDR3, as DNA: TGCGCCAGCAGCTTGAACTCATTCACAGATACGCAGTATTTT.

This clonotype has at least ten counts. V is TRBV7-8 and J is TRBJ2-3; D gene uncertain. This CDR3 has 15 amino acids. V lost 6 bases and J lost 7, with 20 bases in between. Looked up from germline, CDR1 is SGHVS and CDR2 is FQNEAQ. CDR3 nucleotide sequence: TGTGCCAGCAGGGAAGTGGCTAGTGAGCGAAATACGCAGTATTTT. It encodes CASREVASERNTQYF.